The clone carrying this TCR beta chain came up many times. Its antigen is unidentified. The donors, all healthy, were Caucasians living in Russia, aged about 6 to 100. These data are taken from a study of blood T cells in healthy people across ages. Study results and limitations: Considered underestimates were the diversity estimates obtained from one million T cells.

The V and J ends lost 4 bases and 6 bases, in that order; junction bases with no gene match: 4. Germline V lookup: CDR1 SGHRS, CDR2 YFSETQ. The CDR3 loop spans 14 amino acids. It was with a sample-barcoded 5' primer and a J-beta primer mix that a second PCR of roughly 6 to 12 cycles was run. TCRdb used MiXCR to reprocess the 5' RACE reads, holding one entry per CDR3 protein. This sample has some 790,000 distinct CDR3 sequences, with less than 35% found just once. V usage is TRBV5-1 and J usage is TRBJ2-3; TRBD1 matches 11 bases. The sequence derives from a woman at least 80 years old in good health. What was sequenced was blood. The CDR3 spells CASSMGQGGDTQYF. The CDR3 DNA follows: TGCGCCAGCAGCATGGGACAGGGGGGTGATACGCAGTATTTT.